This is a list of T cell receptor beta chains from one sample in a study of cytomegalovirus exposure and HLA in healthy donors. Here immunoSEQ multiplex PCR was the method, and the copy in TCRdb shows in-frame clones only, minus some. The sample holds about 160,000 clones, 80% to 85% seen once. Sequenced: PBMCs. These receptors came from a young man in good health and CMV-seronegative. Both conserved end residues are part of each CDR3. A D gene is named only where the DNA matches it firmly. Clone size appears in some rows only: once, few, many, or a class for an expanded clone.

>TRBJ2-5|NA|TRBV29-1|NA
CSVELGGETQYF
TGCAGCGTTGAATTGGGGGGAGAGACCCAGTACTTC
>TRBJ1-1|NA|TRBV5-6|NA
CASSFGGALNTEAFF
TGTGCCAGCAGCTTTGGCGGGGCACTGAACACTGAAGCTTTCTTT
>TRBJ2-3|NA|TRBV18|TRBD2
CASSPPTSGGGSTDTQYF
TGTGCCAGCTCACCACCAACTAGCGGGGGCGGTTCCACAGATACGCAGTATTTT
>TRBJ2-1|NA|TRBV19|NA
CASSIDRLATNEQFF
TGTGCCAGTAGTATAGATCGCCTAGCCACCAATGAGCAGTTCTTC
>TRBJ2-2|NA|TRBV5-8|TRBD2
CASSPWGGANTGELFF
TGTGCCAGCAGCCCCTGGGGAGGGGCGAACACCGGGGAGCTGTTTTTT
>TRBJ2-7|NA|TRBV9|NA
CASSPRQYSYEQYF
TGTGCCAGCAGCCCCCGACAGTACTCCTACGAGCAGTACTTC
>TRBJ2-7|NA|TRBV19|TRBD2
CASSIQTSGVYEQYF
TGTGCCAGTAGTATCCAGACTAGCGGGGTTTACGAGCAGTACTTC
>TRBJ1-5|NA|TRBV4-3|NA
CASSQDIGQIGQPQHF
TGCGCCAGCAGCCAAGATATTGGACAAATAGGACAGCCCCAGCATTTT
>TRBJ1-2|NA|TRBV19|NA
CASLKSGKGYGYTF
TGTGCCAGCCTCAAGAGCGGGAAGGGCTATGGCTACACCTTC
>TRBJ2-1|NA|TRBV7-8|TRBD2
CASSLGPGRGDNEQFF
TGTGCCAGCAGCTTAGGGCCCGGGAGGGGGGACAATGAGCAGTTCTTC
>TRBJ1-6|NA|TRBV4-1|NA
CASSQERPGNSPLHF
TGCGCCAGCAGCCAGGAAAGGCCAGGGAATTCACCCCTCCACTTT
>TRBJ1-4|NA|TRBV5-8|NA
CASSHSISNEKLFF
TGTGCCAGCAGCCACAGTATATCTAATGAAAAACTGTTTTTT
>TRBJ2-7|NA|TRBV13|TRBD2
CASSAFGAGGGYEQYF
TGTGCCAGCAGCGCATTCGGGGCGGGAGGGGGCTACGAGCAGTACTTC
>TRBJ1-6|NA|TRBV6-5|NA
CASSIRDWNSPPHF
TGTGCCAGCAGTATACGGGATTGGAATTCACCCCCCCACTTT
>TRBJ1-4|few|TRBV6-5|NA
CASSEGRQGKLFF
TGTGCCAGCAGTGAAGGAAGGCAGGGAAAACTGTTTTTT
>TRBJ1-5|NA|TRBV5-6|TRBD1
CASSWGTGDGRQPQHF
TGTGCCAGCAGCTGGGGGACAGGGGATGGGCGTCAGCCCCAGCATTTT
>TRBJ1-1|NA|TRBV5-1|NA
CASSLFGEGTEAFF
TGCGCCAGCAGCTTGTTTGGGGAGGGGACTGAAGCTTTCTTT
>TRBJ2-5|NA|TRBV7-6|TRBD1
CASSLTPRTGVQETQYF
TGTGCCAGCAGCTTAACCCCCCGGACAGGCGTCCAAGAGACCCAGTACTTC
>TRBJ2-2|few|TRBV4-1|TRBD2
CASSQDVTSGRWTSNTGELFF
TGCGCCAGCAGCCAAGATGTGACTAGCGGGAGATGGACTTCGAACACCGGGGAGCTGTTTTTT
>TRBJ2-3|NA|TRBV4-1|NA
CASSQEYLQADTQYF
TGCGCCAGCAGCCAAGAGTACCTGCAGGCAGATACGCAGTATTTT
>TRBJ2-7|NA|TRBV5-1|TRBD2
CASSASGGASYEQYF
TGCGCCAGCAGCGCTAGCGGGGGCGCATCCTACGAGCAGTACTTC
>TRBJ2-3|few|TRBV7-2|TRBD2
CASSEGLAGGGGHTQYF
TGTGCCAGCAGCGAAGGACTAGCGGGGGGTGGGGGGCATACGCAGTATTTT
>TRBJ2-1|NA|TRBV7-8|TRBD2
CASSLDGLALDEQFF
TGTGCCAGCAGCTTAGATGGACTAGCATTGGATGAGCAGTTCTTC
>TRBJ1-1|NA|TRBV5-6|NA
CASSLTYRVRGNTEAFF
TGTGCCAGCAGCTTGACTTACAGGGTTCGGGGGAACACTGAAGCTTTCTTT
>TRBJ1-2|NA|TRBV14|NA
CASSQVPSYGYTF
TGTGCCAGCAGCCAAGTTCCCAGCTATGGCTACACCTTC
>TRBJ1-6|once|TRBV6-6|NA
CASRGPADDSPLHF
TGTGCCAGCAGGGGGCCCGCGGATGATTCACCCCTCCACTTT
>TRBJ2-2|NA|TRBV27|TRBD2
CASSPYPGLAGGNTGELFF
TGTGCCAGCAGTCCGTATCCGGGACTAGCGGGGGGGAACACCGGGGAGCTGTTTTTT
>TRBJ2-5|NA|TRBV4-1|NA
CASSQARGANIGVETQYF
TGCGCCAGCAGCCAAGCCCGGGGGGCGAATATAGGGGTAGAGACCCAGTACTTC
>TRBJ2-5|NA|TRBV7-2|NA
CASSTLAQETQYF
TGTGCCAGCAGCACCCTGGCCCAAGAGACCCAGTACTTC
>TRBJ2-5|once|TRBV14|NA
CASSTGETQYF
TGTGCCAGCAGCACCGGGGAGACCCAGTACTTC
>TRBJ1-3|NA|TRBV2|TRBD1
CASSPRGTVFSGNTIYF
TGTGCCAGCAGTCCACGAGGGACAGTTTTCTCTGGAAACACCATATATTTT
>TRBJ2-7|NA|TRBV28|NA
CASSNRGGEQYF
TGTGCCAGCAGTAACAGGGGGGGCGAGCAGTACTTC
>TRBJ1-2|NA|TRBV5-4|TRBD1
CASSALGQGEVLSYGYTF
TGTGCCAGCAGCGCCTTGGGACAGGGGGAAGTGCTTTCCTATGGCTACACCTTC
>TRBJ2-1|NA|TRBV27|NA
CASSLFRGVLYNEQFF
TGTGCCAGCAGTCTCTTCAGGGGGGTGCTCTACAATGAGCAGTTCTTC
>TRBJ2-7|NA|TRBV6-1|NA
CASAAPGDKSEQYF
TGTGCCAGCGCGGCGCCAGGGGACAAATCCGAGCAGTACTTC
>TRBJ1-1|NA|TRBV18|TRBD1
CASSPQGAGMNTEAFF
TGTGCCAGCTCACCTCAGGGGGCGGGGATGAACACTGAAGCTTTCTTT
>TRBJ1-4|NA|TRBV19|TRBD1
CASKGTGLEKLFF
TGTGCCAGTAAAGGGACAGGGTTGGAAAAACTGTTTTTT
>TRBJ1-2|few|TRBV5-1|NA
CASSLEGPGTPGSGYTF
TGCGCCAGCAGCTTGGAGGGTCCCGGGACTCCGGGAAGTGGCTACACCTTC
>TRBJ2-7|NA|TRBV6-4|TRBD2
CASSPPSGTSYEQYF
TGTGCCAGCAGCCCTCCTAGCGGGACCTCCTACGAGCAGTACTTC
>TRBJ2-3|NA|TRBV6-1|TRBD2
CASSATSGGYTDTQYF
TGTGCCAGCAGTGCTACTAGCGGGGGGTACACAGATACGCAGTATTTT
>TRBJ2-1|once|TRBV5-1|NA
CASSSGGLGYNEQFF
TGCGCCAGCAGCTCCGGGGGATTGGGCTACAATGAGCAGTTCTTC
>TRBJ2-7|NA|TRBV4-2|NA
CASSDQEGNEQYF
TGTGCCAGCAGCGATCAGGAGGGGAACGAGCAGTACTTC
>TRBJ1-2|NA|TRBV29-1|TRBD1
CSVKGQADYGYTF
TGCAGCGTGAAGGGACAGGCGGACTATGGCTACACCTTC
>TRBJ1-6|NA|TRBV5-5|NA
CASSPTRDTIRNSPLHF
TGTGCCAGCAGTCCGACCCGGGACACTATTCGTAATTCACCCCTCCACTTT
>TRBJ1-1|NA|TRBV19|NA
CASSFGGQSNTEAFF
TGTGCCAGTAGTTTCGGGGGGCAAAGCAACACTGAAGCTTTCTTT
>TRBJ1-1|few|TRBV19|TRBD1
CASSIGTGNLNTEAFF
TGTGCCAGTAGTATAGGGACAGGGAACTTGAACACTGAAGCTTTCTTT
>TRBJ2-7|NA|TRBV14|TRBD2
CASSRAIALAGESYEQYF
TGTGCCAGCAGCCGCGCCATCGCCTTAGCGGGAGAGAGCTACGAGCAGTACTTC
>TRBJ2-3|NA|TRBV5-1|TRBD2
CASSLGSGSGDTQYF
TGCGCCAGCAGCTTAGGTAGCGGGAGTGGTGATACGCAGTATTTT
>TRBJ1-4|once|TRBV4-3|NA
CASSQDPGGRTNEKLFF
TGCGCCAGCAGCCAAGATCCGGGGGGGAGAACTAATGAAAAACTGTTTTTT
>TRBJ2-1|NA|TRBV4-2|TRBD2
CASSQESNSGGPRENEQFF
TGTGCCAGCAGCCAAGAGTCGAATAGCGGGGGCCCACGGGAAAATGAGCAGTTCTTC
>TRBJ2-2|NA|TRBV7-2|TRBD2
CASSFSPTSGWTGELFF
TGTGCCAGCAGCTTCTCCCCCACTAGCGGGTGGACCGGGGAGCTGTTTTTT
>TRBJ1-6|NA|TRBV27|NA
CASRTGNSPLHF
TGTGCCAGCAGGACGGGAAATTCACCCCTCCACTTT
>TRBJ1-2|NA|TRBV2|TRBD1
CASSEEGADYGYTF
TGTGCCAGCAGTGAAGAGGGGGCTGACTATGGCTACACCTTC